This record covers a single TCR beta chain. The target antigen is unknown. The naive CD8 population came from CD45RO-negative cells selected for CCR7, without terminally differentiated effector memory CD45RA+ cells. This specimen comes from a study of shared clonotypes between healthy human individuals. General study points: What rarefaction showed was incomplete sorted-subset sequencing despite large depth. Shared clonotypes across all four donors exceeded non-shared ones in generation probability.

The CDR3 covers 14 residues. CDR1 and CDR2 from the germline V gene are LGHNA and YSLEER. The V end was cut by 0 bases, the J end by 2 bases, with 5 bases between. Some clones are missing from TCRdb's copy, which holds only in-frame ones; the method was immunoSEQ multiplex PCR. The data show approximately 2,200,000 clones, roughly 91% seen once. The sequencing input was naive CD8+ T cells from PBMCs. This clonotype originated in a man aged 18 to 30 in good health. Some clones in this sample may be carry-over from other donors' samples. V gene TRBV4-3 combines with J gene TRBJ2-1, with D unresolved. This chain's CDR3 is CASSQEQAYNEQFF. The CDR3 coding sequence is TGCGCCAGCAGCCAAGAGCAGGCCTACAATGAGCAGTTCTTC.